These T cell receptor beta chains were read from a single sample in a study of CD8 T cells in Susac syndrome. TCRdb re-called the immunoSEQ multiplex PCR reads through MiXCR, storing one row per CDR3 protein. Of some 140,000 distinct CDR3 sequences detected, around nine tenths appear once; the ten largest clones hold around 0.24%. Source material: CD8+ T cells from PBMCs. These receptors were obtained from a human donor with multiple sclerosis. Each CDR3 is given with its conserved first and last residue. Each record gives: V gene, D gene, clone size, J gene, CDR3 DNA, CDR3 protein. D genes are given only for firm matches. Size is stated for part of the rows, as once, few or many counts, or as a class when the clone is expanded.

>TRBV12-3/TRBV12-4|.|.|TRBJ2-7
TGTGCCAGCGGGTTCAGTGGCCACGAGCAGTACTTC
CASGFSGHEQYF
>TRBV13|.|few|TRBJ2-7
TGTGCCAGCAGCTTAGCCACTAGTGCGATCCACGAGCAGTACTTC
CASSLATSAIHEQYF
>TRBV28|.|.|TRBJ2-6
TGTGCCAGCAGTATTTCCTGGGCGGCTGGGGCCAACGTCCTGACTTTC
CASSISWAAGANVLTF
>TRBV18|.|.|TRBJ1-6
TGTGCCAGCTCACCGGGGATAGGGAATTCACCCCTCCACTTT
CASSPGIGNSPLHF
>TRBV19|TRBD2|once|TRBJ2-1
TGTGCCAGTACCCCCCTAGCGGGAGGCTACAATGAGCAGTTCTTC
CASTPLAGGYNEQFF
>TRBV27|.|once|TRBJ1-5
TGTGCCAGCCGAAGAGCTAGCAATCAGCCCCAGCATTTT
CASRRASNQPQHF
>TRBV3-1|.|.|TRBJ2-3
TGTGCCAGCACGGATGTCCCTAGCACAGATACGCAGTATTTT
CASTDVPSTDTQYF
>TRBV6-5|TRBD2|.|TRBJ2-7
TGTGCCAGCAGTTTACACGGGACTAGCGTGACCTACGAGCAGTACTTC
CASSLHGTSVTYEQYF
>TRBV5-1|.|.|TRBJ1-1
TGCGCCAGCAGCTTGACGCAGGGGCCCATGAACACTGAAGCTTTCTTT
CASSLTQGPMNTEAFF
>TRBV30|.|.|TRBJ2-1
TGTGCCTGGAGTTCTAGTATTGGGTCCTACAATGAGCAGTTCTTC
CAWSSSIGSYNEQFF